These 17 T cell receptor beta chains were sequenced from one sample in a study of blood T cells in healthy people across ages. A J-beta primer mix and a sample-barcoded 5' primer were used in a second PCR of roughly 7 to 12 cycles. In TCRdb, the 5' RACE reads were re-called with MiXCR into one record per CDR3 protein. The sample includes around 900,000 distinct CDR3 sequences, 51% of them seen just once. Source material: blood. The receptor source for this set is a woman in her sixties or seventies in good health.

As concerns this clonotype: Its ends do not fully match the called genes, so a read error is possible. The CDR3 sequence: CASSVGLTGTDMQYF. The CDR3 nucleotides are TGCGCCAGCAGCGTGGGACTGACAGGGACAGATATGCAGTATTTT. This chain links TRBV5-1 with TRBJ2-3; D might be TRBD1 (7 bases). Germline values: CDR1 SGHRS, CDR2 YFSETQ. This CDR3 is built from 15 residues.

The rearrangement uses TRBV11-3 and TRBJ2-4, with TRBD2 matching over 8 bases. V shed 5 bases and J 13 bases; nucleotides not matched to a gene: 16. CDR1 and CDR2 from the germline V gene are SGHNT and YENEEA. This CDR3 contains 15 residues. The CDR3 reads CASSPHSGTRNEQYF. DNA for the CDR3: TGTGCCAGCAGCCCCCATAGCGGGACCCGCAATGAGCAGTACTTC.

CDR3 nucleotide sequence: TGTGCCAGCAGCTTAGGGCGGGTCAACTCTTACAATGAGCAGTTCTTC. Translation: CASSLGRVNSYNEQFF. The chain joins TRBV5-5 to TRBJ2-1; D is possibly TRBD2 (5 bases). V gave up 2 bases and J gave up 4 bases, with 16 bases separating them. This CDR3 comprises 16 residues. Germline CDR1 SGHKS, CDR2 YYEKEE (reference sequence).

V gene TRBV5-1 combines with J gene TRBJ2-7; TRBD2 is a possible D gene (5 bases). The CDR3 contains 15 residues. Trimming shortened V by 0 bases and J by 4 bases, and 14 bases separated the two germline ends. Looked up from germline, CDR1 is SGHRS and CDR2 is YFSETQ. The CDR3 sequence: CASSLVGGRKYEQYF. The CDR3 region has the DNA TGCGCCAGCAGCTTGGTGGGTGGGAGAAAGTACGAGCAGTACTTC.

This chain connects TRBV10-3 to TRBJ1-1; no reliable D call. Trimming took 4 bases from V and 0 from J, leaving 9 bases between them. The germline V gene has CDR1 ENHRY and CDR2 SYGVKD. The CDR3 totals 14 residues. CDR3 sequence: CAISGQTMNTEAFF. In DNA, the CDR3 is TGTGCCATCAGTGGTCAGACCATGAACACTGAAGCTTTCTTT.

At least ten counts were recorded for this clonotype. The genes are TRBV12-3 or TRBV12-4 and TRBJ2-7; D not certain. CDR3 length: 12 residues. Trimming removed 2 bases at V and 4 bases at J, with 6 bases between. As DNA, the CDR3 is TGTGCCAGCAGTTTATCTTGGTACGAGCAGTACTTC. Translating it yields CASSLSWYEQYF.

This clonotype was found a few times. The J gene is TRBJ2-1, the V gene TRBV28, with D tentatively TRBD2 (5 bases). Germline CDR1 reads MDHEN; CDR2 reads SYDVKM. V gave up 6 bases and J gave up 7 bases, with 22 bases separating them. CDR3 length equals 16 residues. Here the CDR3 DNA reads TGTGCCAGCAGACCGCAGGCGGGCGGATTGGGTAATGAGCAGTTCTTC. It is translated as CASRPQAGGLGNEQFF. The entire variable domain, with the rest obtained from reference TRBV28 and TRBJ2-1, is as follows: DVKVTQSSRYLVKRTGEKVFLECVQDMDHENMFWYRQDPGLGLRLIYFSYDVKMKEKGDIPEGYSVSREKKERFSLILESASTNQTSMYLCASRPQAGGLGNEQFFGPGTRLTVL.

This CDR3 reads CSAREGPPGNEQFF. CDR3 in DNA: TGCAGTGCTAGAGAAGGTCCCCCGGGGAATGAGCAGTTCTTC. The chain is built from TRBV20-1 and TRBJ2-1, with TRBD2 as a possible D gene (5 bases). CDR1 is DFQATT and CDR2 is SNEGSKA in the germline V gene (reference sequence). Trimming took 0 bases from V and 7 from J, leaving 13 bases between them. The CDR3 has 14 residues.

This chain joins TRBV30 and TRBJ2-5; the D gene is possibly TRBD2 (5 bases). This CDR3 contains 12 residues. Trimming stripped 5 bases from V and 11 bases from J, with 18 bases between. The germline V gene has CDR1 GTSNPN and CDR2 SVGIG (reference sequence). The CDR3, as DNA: TGTGCCTGGGGAAGGCCCTCTGGGGAGCAGTACTTC. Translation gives CAWGRPSGEQYF.

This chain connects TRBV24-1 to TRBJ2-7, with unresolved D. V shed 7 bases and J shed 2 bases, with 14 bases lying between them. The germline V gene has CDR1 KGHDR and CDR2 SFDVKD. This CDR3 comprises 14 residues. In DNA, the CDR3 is TGTGCCACCAGCGACAAAGGAAATACCTACGAGCAGTACTTC. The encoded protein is CATSDKGNTYEQYF.

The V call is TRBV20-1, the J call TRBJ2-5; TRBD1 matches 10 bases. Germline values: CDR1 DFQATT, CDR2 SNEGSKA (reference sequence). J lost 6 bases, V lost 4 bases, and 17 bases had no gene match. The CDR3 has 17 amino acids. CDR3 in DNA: TGCAGTGCTACCTCCGGGACAGGGGCCCCAGAGACAAAGACCCAGTACTTC. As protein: CSATSGTGAPETKTQYF.

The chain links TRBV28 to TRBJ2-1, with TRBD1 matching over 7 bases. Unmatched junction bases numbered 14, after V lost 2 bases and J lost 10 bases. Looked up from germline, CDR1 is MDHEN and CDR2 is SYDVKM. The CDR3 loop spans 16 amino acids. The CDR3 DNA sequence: TGTGCCAGCAGTTTAATCTCTGGTCAGGGGGTAAAGGAGCAGTTCTTC. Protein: CASSLISGQGVKEQFF.

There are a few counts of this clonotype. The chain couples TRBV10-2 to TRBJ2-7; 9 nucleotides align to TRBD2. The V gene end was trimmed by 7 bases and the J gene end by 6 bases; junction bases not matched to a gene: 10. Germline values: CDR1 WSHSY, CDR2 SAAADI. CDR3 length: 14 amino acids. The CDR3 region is CASNPSGRPFEQYF. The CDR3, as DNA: TGCGCCAGCAACCCAAGCGGGAGGCCATTCGAGCAGTACTTC.

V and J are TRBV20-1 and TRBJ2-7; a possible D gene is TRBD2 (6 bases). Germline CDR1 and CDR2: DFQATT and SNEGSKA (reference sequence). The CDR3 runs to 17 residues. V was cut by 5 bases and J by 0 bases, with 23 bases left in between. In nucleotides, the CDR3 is TGCAGTGCTCGCACCTATACCCCCGGGACTTTCTCCTACGAGCAGTACTTC. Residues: CSARTYTPGTFSYEQYF.

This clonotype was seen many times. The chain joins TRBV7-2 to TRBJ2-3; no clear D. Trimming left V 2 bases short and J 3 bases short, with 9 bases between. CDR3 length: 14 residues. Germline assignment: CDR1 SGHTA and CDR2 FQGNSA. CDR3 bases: TGTGCCAGCAGCTTAAGGCTAGATACAGATACGCAGTATTTT. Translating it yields CASSLRLDTDTQYF.

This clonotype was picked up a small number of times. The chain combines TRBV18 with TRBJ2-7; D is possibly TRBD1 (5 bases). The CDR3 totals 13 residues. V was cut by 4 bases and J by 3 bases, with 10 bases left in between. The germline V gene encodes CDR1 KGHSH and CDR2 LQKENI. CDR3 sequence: CASSLDKYYEQYF. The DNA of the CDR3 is TGTGCCAGCTCACTGGACAAATACTACGAGCAGTACTTC.

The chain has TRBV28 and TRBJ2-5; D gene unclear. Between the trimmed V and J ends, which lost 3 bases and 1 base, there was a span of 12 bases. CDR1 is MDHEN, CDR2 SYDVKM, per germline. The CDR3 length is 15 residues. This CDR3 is CASSFVRTVQETQYF. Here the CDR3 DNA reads TGTGCCAGCAGTTTTGTTCGGACGGTCCAAGAGACCCAGTACTTC.